This TCR beta chain stems from a study of response to subunit inactivated influenza vaccine. General study points: The authors offered the suggestion that each seasonal influenza vaccination recruits few new T cells.

In its sample, this clonotype was seen a few times. The antigen is undetermined. One entry per CDR3 protein results from TCRdb running MiXCR on the RT-PCR reads. Here the sample spans approximately 530,000 distinct CDR3 sequences, 10% to 15% being singletons. This TCR was recovered from a man between 50 and 59 years old who received an inactivated influenza vaccine. The source was PBMCs from blood, collected roughly 6 weeks after vaccination.

The CDR3 DNA reads as TGTGCCAGCAGTCTCGGGACCGCGGGTAATTCACCCCTCCACTTT. Its protein product is CASSLGTAGNSPLHF. The rearrangement uses TRBV12-3 or TRBV12-4 and TRBJ1-6; weak D call: TRBD1 (5 bases). The CDR3 has 15 amino acids. Trimming removed 5 bases at V and 6 bases at J, with 14 bases between.